The source of this T cell receptor beta chain is a study of T-cell reconstitution after alpha-beta-depleted transplantation in children. This clonotype was seen a few times. The TCRbeta library incorporated unique molecular identifiers. A single record per CDR3 protein comes from TCRdb applying MiXCR to the PCR reads. The sample contains about 610,000 distinct CDR3 sequences, 8% to 11% of which appear only once. The CDR3 has 16 residues. Germline V gene sequence: CDR1 SGDLS, CDR2 YYNGEE. The V and J ends lost 0 bases and 4 bases respectively, with 11 bases between them. Specimen: PBMCs from the stem cell graft donor, collected from the stem cell graft. The TCR sequence derives from a human donor who donated a stem cell graft to a child with acute myeloid leukemia. The J gene is TRBJ2-6, the V gene TRBV9; weak D call: TRBD1 (5 bases). The CDR3 bases are TGTGCCAGCAGCGTAGGTTCAGGGCCCGGGGCCAACGTCCTGACTTTC. This translates into CASSVGSGPGANVLTF.